These T cell receptor beta chains were read from a single sample in a study of vaccination and CD4 T cells after COVID-19. Each CDR3 protein is one row after TCRdb ran MiXCR on the PCR reads. The sample yields fewer than 20,000 distinct CDR3 sequences, around 70% seen once. For these TCRs, the target antigens are not known. What was sequenced was CD4+ T cells from blood, cultured in vitro. The receptors were gathered from a human donor who had recovered from COVID-19. The CDR3 runs from the conserved cysteine through the conserved F or W. D genes are given only for firm matches.

TRBV7-2,TRBJ2-1,TRBD2,CASSLEVSSGSSYNEQFF
TRBV6-4,TRBJ1-2,.,CASSDDIGLRNGYTF
TRBV20-1,TRBJ2-2,.,CSASGSGGELFF
TRBV6-5,TRBJ1-4,.,CASSYGAEKLFF
TRBV11-3,TRBJ1-4,.,CASSLETPREKLFF
TRBV19,TRBJ1-2,.,CASRFAARYGYTF
TRBV7-2,TRBJ1-1,.,CASSLKTGTEAFF
TRBV6-2/TRBV6-3,TRBJ1-1,.,CASSYRGAHTEAFF
TRBV14,TRBJ1-2,TRBD1,CASSRQGAANYGYTF
TRBV7-6,TRBJ1-1,.,CASSLVGHTEAFF
TRBV6-5,TRBJ1-2,.,CASSYYQGPNGYTF
TRBV7-8,TRBJ1-3,.,CASSLAGQGNTIYF
TRBV29-1,TRBJ2-5,.,CSVARDYQETQYF
TRBV7-3,TRBJ2-3,.,CASSLTPETPGADTQYF
TRBV15,TRBJ1-2,.,CATSRDLLEGANGYTF
TRBV28,TRBJ2-7,.,CASSVPGPPYEQYF
TRBV14,TRBJ2-3,TRBD2,CASSPAGGPTDTQYF
TRBV7-2,TRBJ1-5,.,CASSSQGSNQPQHF
TRBV20-1,TRBJ1-1,TRBD1,CSADRGNTEAFF
TRBV30,TRBJ2-7,.,CAWSVPGREQYF
TRBV6-5,TRBJ1-4,.,CASSYSRQDPTNEKLFF
TRBV2,TRBJ1-2,TRBD1,CASSPEGQGIYGYTF
TRBV20-1,TRBJ2-2,.,CSARKGRSNTGELFF
TRBV20-1,TRBJ2-1,.,CSAGKEGNEQFF
TRBV19,TRBJ2-7,TRBD1,CASSSWDSPYEQYF
TRBV9,TRBJ1-1,.,CASSPLSGVVPTEAFF
TRBV7-6,TRBJ1-1,TRBD1,CASSPGQGGGNTEAFF
TRBV20-1,TRBJ1-6,.,CSARVAASPLHF
TRBV28,TRBJ2-7,.,CASSLGGMGDEQYF
TRBV19,TRBJ1-1,TRBD1,CASSRGQGVLDTEAFF
TRBV20-1,TRBJ2-5,TRBD2,CSARGGVMGETQYF
TRBV20-1,TRBJ1-2,.,CSARTRELNYGYTF
TRBV20-1,TRBJ1-3,TRBD1,CSALDRVAGNTIYF
TRBV21-1,TRBJ2-1,.,CASSNCGAGENEQFF
TRBV12-3/TRBV12-4,TRBJ1-1,.,CASSRDTEAFF
TRBV20-1,TRBJ1-5,TRBD1,CSARRTGSGQPQHF
TRBV7-9,TRBJ2-7,.,CASSGGRTLRSYEQYF
TRBV7-3,TRBJ2-2,.,CASSLNGSPTGELFF
TRBV6-1,TRBJ1-5,TRBD1,CASSEIETGLGKPQHF
TRBV5-4,TRBJ1-1,.,CASSLQGRSTEAFF
TRBV9,TRBJ2-2,.,CASSVENFGELFF
TRBV19,TRBJ1-1,.,CATRQKGTGGEAFF
TRBV20-1,TRBJ2-7,.,CSARWGLGTYEQYF
TRBV7-8,TRBJ1-5,.,CASSLAGPINQPQHF
TRBV4-2,TRBJ2-7,TRBD2,CASSQSGRVDEQYF
TRBV19,TRBJ1-5,TRBD1,CASSRPGQLNQPQHF
TRBV6-2/TRBV6-3,TRBJ1-2,.,CASSPQSLLNYGYTF
TRBV10-2,TRBJ2-1,TRBD2,CASRTSGPDEQFF
TRBV20-1,TRBJ2-5,.,CSAREGGTPFGTQYF